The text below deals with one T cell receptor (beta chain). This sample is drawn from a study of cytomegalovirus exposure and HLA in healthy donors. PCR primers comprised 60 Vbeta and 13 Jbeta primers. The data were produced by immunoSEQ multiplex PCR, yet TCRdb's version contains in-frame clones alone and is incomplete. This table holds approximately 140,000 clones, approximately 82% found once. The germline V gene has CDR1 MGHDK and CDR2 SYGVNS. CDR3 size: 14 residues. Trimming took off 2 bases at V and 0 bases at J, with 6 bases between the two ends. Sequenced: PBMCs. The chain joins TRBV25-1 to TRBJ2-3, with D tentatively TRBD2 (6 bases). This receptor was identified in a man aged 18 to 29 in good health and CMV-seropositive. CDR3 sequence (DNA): TGTGCCAGCAGTGAAGGAGGGAGCACAGATACGCAGTATTTT. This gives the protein CASSEGGSTDTQYF.